This T cell receptor (beta chain) was documented in a study of early T cells in non-severe SARS-CoV-2 infection. Study-level findings and limits: Sequences matched to VDJdb favored anti-spike CD8 responses, while private and CD4 specificities were missed.

V was pared by 3 bases and J by 9 bases, with 4 bases of the junction left unmatched. Germline loops: CDR1 DFQATT, CDR2 SNEGSKA (reference sequence). This CDR3 contains 11 residues. This clonotype was seen a handful of times. No antigen is known for it. In the library, individual cDNA molecules carried attached unique molecular identifiers. One entry per CDR3 protein results from TCRdb running MiXCR on the 5' RACE reads. Of tens of thousands of distinct CDR3 sequences detected, roughly 6% appear once; the ten largest clones hold 7.8%. This TCR derives from an adult who was a healthcare worker with PCR-confirmed SARS-CoV-2 infection or an uninfected control (not recorded which). The sequenced sample was whole blood. This chain connects TRBV20-1 to TRBJ1-2, with TRBD1 matching 7 bases. The CDR3 sequence is CSARTGRSYTF. For the CDR3, the DNA is TGCAGTGCTAGGACAGGGAGGAGCTACACCTTC.